This T cell receptor (beta chain) was observed in a study of T cell responses to AZD1222 COVID-19 vaccine. Germline values: CDR1 MNHEY, CDR2 SMNVEV (reference sequence). The V end was cut by 10 bases, the J end by 7 bases, with 25 bases between. This CDR3 region has 15 residues. Assay used: immunoSEQ multiplex PCR; TCRdb lists only in-frame clones, some missing. The sample lists approximately 130,000 clones, 88% occurring once. The clonotype originates from an adult who received the AZD1222 COVID-19 vaccine. The chain combines TRBV27 with TRBJ1-2; tentative D call: TRBD1 (6 bases). The sample consisted of peripheral blood, taken 28 days after the second AZD1222 dose. The DNA of the CDR3 is TGTGCCACCCCTCGTGGGCAGGGACATGGGTGTGGCTACACCTTC. Protein sequence: CATPRGQGHGCGYTF.